This TCR beta chain was identified in a study of cytomegalovirus exposure and HLA in healthy donors. Overall study results and limits: Reportedly, TCR beta sequences accurately predicted HLA-A and HLA-B alleles in most subjects. According to a later analysis, donors in an Asian-associated ancestry cluster reportedly had fewer N-insertions than the approximately 670-donor mean.

Regarding this clone: Its antigen is unidentified.

Primers for the PCR totalled 60 Vbeta and 13 Jbeta. Sequencing used immunoSEQ multiplex PCR; TCRdb keeps in-frame clones, though not all of them. The sample has roughly 100,000 clones, about 73% seen once. Trimming took 2 bases from V and 5 from J, leaving 16 bases between them. CDR1 is MDHEN and CDR2 is SYDVKM in the germline V gene. The CDR3 consists of 16 residues. This receptor was obtained from a woman between 50 and 59 years old in good health and CMV-seropositive. Sequenced sample: PBMCs. The genes are TRBV28 and TRBJ2-1; a possible D gene is TRBD1 (5 bases). CDR3 nucleotides: TGTGCCAGCAGTTTACCGGTCTGGGGCAAGCACAATGAGCAGTTCTTC. Amino acids: CASSLPVWGKHNEQFF.